One and the same sample provided the 18 T cell receptor beta chains below, sequenced in a study of graft-versus-host responses after intestinal transplantation. Assay: immunoSEQ multiplex PCR; the TCRdb copy retains only in-frame clones and omits some. The table records about 39,000 clones, over 90% of them present only once. The sequences come from PBMCs, collected approximately 740 days after intestinal transplantation. Receptors originate from a human patient who received an intestinal transplant, so some T cells may come from the graft donor.

For the CDR3, the DNA is TGCGCCAGCAGCCAGCCGAGACAGCAAACGAACACCGGGGAGCTGTTTTTT. It encodes CASSQPRQQTNTGELFF. This chain joins TRBV4-1 and TRBJ2-2; D is perhaps TRBD1 (5 bases). CDR1 and CDR2 (germline): MGHRA, YSYEKL. The CDR3 totals 17 residues. V was trimmed by 3 bases and J by 0 bases, leaving 14 bases between them.

The J gene is TRBJ1-1, the V gene TRBV28, with D unresolved. The CDR3 sequence is 13 residues long. Trimming stripped 2 bases from V and 0 bases from J, with 4 bases between. Germline CDR1 and CDR2: MDHEN and SYDVKM. CDR3 bases: TGTGCCAGCAGTTTAATGGTGAACACTGAAGCTTTCTTT. This sequence encodes CASSLMVNTEAFF.

This chain uses TRBV19 with TRBJ2-7; TRBD1 might be the D (6 bases). Germline V gene lookup returns CDR1 LNHDA and CDR2 SQIVND (reference sequence). V gave up 3 bases and J gave up 4 bases, with 10 bases separating them. CDR3 length equals 13 residues. The CDR3 region has the DNA TGTGCCAGTAGTATGGCGACAGGATACGAGCAGTACTTC. Its protein product is CASSMATGYEQYF.

The V call is TRBV27, the J call TRBJ1-1; weak D call: TRBD1 (5 bases). The CDR3 is 14 residues long. Germline CDR1 is MNHEY and CDR2 is SMNVEV (reference sequence). V dropped 2 bases and J dropped 1 base, with 8 bases sitting between them. This CDR3 is CASSLGGGNTEAFF. The CDR3, as DNA: TGTGCCAGCAGTTTAGGCGGGGGGAACACTGAAGCTTTCTTT.

The CDR3 sequence is CASSLDGQRFTNYGYTF. Written as DNA, the CDR3 is TGCGCCAGCAGCTTGGATGGCCAGAGATTTACTAACTATGGCTACACCTTC. V and J are TRBV5-1 and TRBJ1-2; D is ambiguous. Germline V CDR1 and CDR2: SGHRS, YFSETQ. CDR3 length: 17 residues. Trimming took off 0 bases at V and 0 bases at J, with 15 bases between the two ends.

This CDR3 reads CASSLEGTINEQFF. CDR3 bases: TGTGCCAGCAGCTTAGAGGGGACTATAAATGAGCAGTTCTTC. The chain uses TRBV7-3 and TRBJ2-1, with 7 positions matching TRBD2. Germline-derived CDR1 and CDR2 are SGHTA and FQGTGA. Unmatched junction bases numbered 5, after V lost 2 bases and J lost 7 bases. There are 14 residues in the CDR3.

The chain uses TRBV5-4 and TRBJ2-7, with 13 positions matching TRBD2. In germline, CDR1 is SGHNT, CDR2 YYREEE (reference sequence). V shed 5 bases and J 6 bases; nucleotides not matched to a gene: 8. The CDR3 is 15 residues long. The CDR3 nucleotides are TGTGCCAGCAGTTCAGGACTAGCGGGAGTCTCCGAGCAGTACTTC. This translates into CASSSGLAGVSEQYF.

V usage is TRBV5-5 and J usage is TRBJ1-6; D gene unclear. The CDR3 is 16 residues long. The V gene lost 4 bases and the J gene lost 6 bases, with 17 bases spanning the gap. The germline CDR1 and CDR2 sequences are SGHKS and YYEKEE (reference sequence). In nucleotides, the CDR3 is TGTGCCAGCAGCGTTAACCGGGCCAGCAGTAATTCACCCCTCCACTTT. Amino acids: CASSVNRASSNSPLHF.

The chain has TRBV14 and TRBJ1-5; D gene uncertain. The length of the CDR3 is 13 residues. V gave up 5 bases and J gave up 4 bases, with 9 bases separating them. Germline lookup yields CDR1 SGHDN and CDR2 FVKESK. The CDR3 DNA follows: TGTGCCAGCAGCGAGAGGAGAAATCAGCCCCAGCATTTT. Translating it yields CASSERRNQPQHF. The whole variable domain, filled in from reference TRBV14 and TRBJ1-5, reads EAGVTQFPSHSVIEKGQTVTLRCDPISGHDNLYWYRRVMGKEIKFLLHFVKESKQDESGMPNNRFLAERTGGTYSTLKVQPAELEDSGVYFCASSERRNQPQHFGDGTRLSIL.

The genes are TRBV29-1 and TRBJ2-3; either TRBD1 or TRBD2 may fit D (5 bases each). The length of the CDR3 is 12 residues. The germline CDR1 and CDR2 sequences are SQVTM and ANQGSEA. V shed 6 bases and J shed 0 bases, with 7 bases lying between them. CDR3 sequence reads: CSVGDSTDTQYF. The CDR3 nucleotides read TGCAGCGTCGGGGACAGCACAGATACGCAGTATTTT.

This sequence joins TRBV6-1 and TRBJ1-1, with TRBD1 identical over 7 bases. The CDR3 is 14 amino acids. V trimming: 4 bases; J trimming: 8 bases; junction bases outside the gene matches: 10. In germline, CDR1 is MNHNS, CDR2 SASEGT. Here the CDR3 reads CASSGTGMGEEAFF. The CDR3 nucleotides are TGTGCCAGCAGTGGGACAGGAATGGGAGAGGAAGCTTTCTTT.

The table lists this clone with a count of one. This chain uses TRBV7-9 with TRBJ2-7; TRBD2 matches 12 bases. The CDR3 is 16 amino acids. The J segment lost 7 bases and the V segment lost 3 bases, leaving 10 bases of the junction unmatched. Germline V CDR1 and CDR2: SEHNR, FQNEAQ (reference sequence). CDR3 sequence: CASSFPGLAGRVEQYF. The DNA for the CDR3 is TGTGCCAGCAGCTTTCCCGGACTAGCGGGACGCGTAGAGCAGTACTTC.

The chain couples TRBV2 to TRBJ1-4, with a weak D call TRBD1 (5 bases). The CDR3 spans 16 residues. CDR1 and CDR2 (germline): SNHLY, FYNNEI. With 6 bases removed from V and 0 bases from J, the gap between germline ends came to 14 bases. The CDR3 nucleotides read TGTGCCAGCAGAAAACAGGAGTCCGCAACTAATGAAAAACTGTTTTTT. Protein sequence: CASRKQESATNEKLFF.

This chain uses TRBV5-5 with TRBJ2-3; 8 bases are a match to TRBD2. V shed 4 bases and J 6 bases; nucleotides not matched to a gene: 7. The germline gives CDR1 SGHKS, CDR2 YYEKEE (reference sequence). The CDR3 spans 14 residues. Here the CDR3 DNA reads TGTGCCAGCAGCGTAGCGGGGTCGGTGGATACGCAGTATTTT. Protein sequence: CASSVAGSVDTQYF.

The chain couples TRBV30 to TRBJ1-4, with TRBD1 identical over 7 bases. Per germline, CDR1 GTSNPN and CDR2 SVGIG (reference sequence). V lost 4 bases and J lost 10; bases outside the gene matches: 9. The CDR3 length is 13 residues. For the CDR3, the DNA is TGTGCCTGGACCGGGACAGTTCGGGCAAAACTGTTTTTT. Translated, it gives CAWTGTVRAKLFF.

The V and J genes are TRBV2 and TRBJ1-5; no clear D gene. V was shortened by 7 bases and J by 4 bases, with 8 bases between the two germline ends. CDR1 is SNHLY and CDR2 is FYNNEI in the germline V gene. This CDR3 region has 12 residues. Written as DNA, the CDR3 is TGTGCCAGCAATCCAGAAAATCAGCCCCAGCATTTT. This sequence encodes CASNPENQPQHF. The full variable domain, completed using reference TRBV2 and TRBJ1-5, is EPEVTQTPSHQVTQMGQEVILRCVPISNHLYFYWYRQILGQKVEFLVSFYNNEISEKSEIFDDQFSVERPDGSNFTLKIRSTKLEDSAMYFCASNPENQPQHFGDGTRLSIL.

V gene TRBV7-3 combines with J gene TRBJ2-1; 9 bases are shared with TRBD2. The CDR3 loop spans 15 amino acids. Germline V gene sequence: CDR1 SGHTA, CDR2 FQGTGA. Trimming cost V 0 bases and J 10 bases; bases outside gene matches: 7. CDR3 DNA: TGTGCCAGCAGCTTAACCCCGACTAGCGGATCAGAGCAGTTCTTC. Its translation: CASSLTPTSGSEQFF.

This clone showed up just a few times. The V gene is TRBV15, the J gene TRBJ1-1; 8 bases are shared with TRBD1. V trimming: 1 base; J trimming: 3 bases; junction bases outside the gene matches: 7. This CDR3 is built from 16 residues. CDR1 and CDR2 from the germline V gene are LNHNV and YYDKDF (reference sequence). The CDR3 loop reads CATSRGYGTGYTEAFF. Written as DNA, the CDR3 is TGTGCCACCAGCAGAGGATACGGGACAGGATACACTGAAGCTTTCTTT.